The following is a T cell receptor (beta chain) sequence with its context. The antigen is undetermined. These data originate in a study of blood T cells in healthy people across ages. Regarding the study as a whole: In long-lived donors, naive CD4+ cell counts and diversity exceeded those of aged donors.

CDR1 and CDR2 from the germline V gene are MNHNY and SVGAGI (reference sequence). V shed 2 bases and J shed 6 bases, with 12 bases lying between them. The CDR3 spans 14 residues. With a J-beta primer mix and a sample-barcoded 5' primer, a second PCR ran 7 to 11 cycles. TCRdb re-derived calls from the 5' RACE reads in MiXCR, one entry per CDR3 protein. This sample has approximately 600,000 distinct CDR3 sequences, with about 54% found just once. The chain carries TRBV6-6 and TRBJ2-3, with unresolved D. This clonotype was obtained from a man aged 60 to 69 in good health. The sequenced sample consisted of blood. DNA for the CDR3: TGTGCCAGCAGTTACCCGGCGTCATCTGATACGCAGTATTTT. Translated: CASSYPASSDTQYF.